This TCR beta chain was recovered during a study of blood T cell repertoires in COVID-19. Assignment of participants to cohorts was predicated upon participant-reported clinical history. Sequencing was performed with immunoSEQ multiplex PCR; in TCRdb, only in-frame clones are kept and a portion is missing. The profile shows approximately 210,000 clones, 70% to 85% of them singletons. The CDR3 runs 13 residues. Germline V CDR1 and CDR2: SGHTA, FQGNSA. V lost 3 bases and J lost 6, with 10 bases in between. This receptor was identified in a man aged 40-49 years who had recovered from COVID-19. Sequencing was carried out using PBMCs or T cells enriched from blood (not recorded which). The chain has TRBV7-2 and TRBJ2-3; weak D call: TRBD2 (5 bases). The CDR3 DNA is TGTGCCAGCAGCTTGACTATACTTGATACGCAGTATTTT. Translation gives CASSLTILDTQYF.